A selection of T cell receptor beta chains follows, all from one sample in a study of blood T cell repertoires in COVID-19. The assay was immunoSEQ multiplex PCR, and TCRdb's table has in-frame clones only and misses some. The top ten clones hold roughly 44% of a sample with about 35,000 clones, 87% of them seen once. The sequenced sample consisted of peripheral blood. Source of these receptors: a human donor in a cohort sampled during active COVID-19. CDR3s include the opening cysteine and the closing phenylalanine or tryptophan. A D gene is named only where the DNA matches it firmly. Clone size, where shown, is once, few, many, or a class for clones that have expanded.

d_call,clone_size,j_call,v_call,cdr3_nt,cdr3_aa
TRBD2,NA,TRBJ2-2,TRBV4-1,TGCGCCAGCAGCCAAATAGCGGGGGACCCAAGCGGGGAGCTGTTTTTT,CASSQIAGDPSGELFF
NA,NA,TRBJ1-3,TRBV6-5,TGTGCCAGCAGTTACTCCCAGGGGCCTGGAAACACCATATATTTT,CASSYSQGPGNTIYF
NA,NA,TRBJ1-2,TRBV4-1,TGCGCCAGCAGCCAAGAGCGGAGCTATGGCTACACCTTC,CASSQERSYGYTF
NA,NA,TRBJ2-5,TRBV9,TGTGCCAGCAGCGAGAGCGGGTCTGGAGAGACCCAGTACTTC,CASSESGSGETQYF
NA,NA,TRBJ2-7,TRBV27,TGTGCCAGCAGTTCCATACGGTCGTACGAGCAGTACTTC,CASSSIRSYEQYF
NA,NA,TRBJ1-4,TRBV5-1,TGCGCCAGCAGCTTGGGCCCCGTGGGGGCTTTTTCGAATAATGAAAAACTGTTTTTT,CASSLGPVGAFSNNEKLFF
NA,NA,TRBJ2-2,TRBV3-1/TRBV3-2,TGTGCCAGCAGCCACGCGAAGAACACCGGGGAGCTGTTTTTT,CASSHAKNTGELFF
TRBD1,NA,TRBJ1-6,TRBV19,TGTGCCAGTAGGGACAGGGGTATAAGCTCACCCCTCCACTTT,CASRDRGISSPLHF
NA,NA,TRBJ2-1,TRBV7-8,TGTGCCAGCAGCTTCCAACCCGGACAGCGCCGGGTCGATGAGCAGTTCTTC,CASSFQPGQRRVDEQFF
TRBD1,NA,TRBJ1-5,TRBV7-2,TGTGCCAGCAGCTCCCACAGGGGGCCCCAGCATTTT,CASSSHRGPQHF
TRBD1,NA,TRBJ1-1,TRBV5-1,TGCGCCAGCAGCGCCTCGCGGACAGGGGCGAACACTGAAGCTTTCTTT,CASSASRTGANTEAFF
TRBD1,NA,TRBJ1-2,TRBV19,TGTGCCACAAGGACAGGGGGGAACTATGGCTACACCTTC,CATRTGGNYGYTF
NA,NA,TRBJ2-7,TRBV11-2,TGTGCCAGCAATTCCGGGGGACCCTACGAGCAGTACTTC,CASNSGGPYEQYF
TRBD1,NA,TRBJ1-2,TRBV6-6,TGTGCCAGCAATCACGGGTCCTCGGGACAGGGGCGTAGCTACACCTTC,CASNHGSSGQGRSYTF
NA,NA,TRBJ1-2,TRBV9,TGTGCCAGCAGCGCGGACACCTATGGCTACACCTTC,CASSADTYGYTF
TRBD1,NA,TRBJ1-2,TRBV7-9,TGTGCCAGCATCATGGACAGGGAAGGCTACACCTTC,CASIMDREGYTF
NA,NA,TRBJ2-7,TRBV5-1,TGCGCCAGCAGCGTCCGGACTACCCTACCTGGGGAGCAGTACTTC,CASSVRTTLPGEQYF
TRBD2,NA,TRBJ2-7,TRBV14,TGTGCCAGCAGCCAAGATCGACTAGCCTCCGAGCAGTACTTC,CASSQDRLASEQYF
NA,NA,TRBJ2-3,TRBV5-8,TGTGCCAGCAGCTTGGTGAGGAATACGCAGTATTTT,CASSLVRNTQYF
NA,NA,TRBJ2-7,TRBV7-9,TGTGCCAGCAGCGCGGACAGCCCGCAGTACTTC,CASSADSPQYF
TRBD1,NA,TRBJ1-4,TRBV18,TGTGCCAGCTCACAAACAGGGGGGGCGCGGAATGAAAAACTGTTTTTT,CASSQTGGARNEKLFF
NA,NA,TRBJ1-4,TRBV7-9,TGTGCCAGCAGCGTGGCAGGGACTAATGAAAAACTGTTTTTT,CASSVAGTNEKLFF
NA,NA,TRBJ2-5,TRBV6-5,TGTGCCAGCAGTTACTCAGGGGTTTGGGGAGAGACCCAGTACTTC,CASSYSGVWGETQYF
NA,NA,TRBJ2-5,TRBV5-1,TGCGCCAGCAGCTTGGCTGAGACCCAGTACTTC,CASSLAETQYF
TRBD1,NA,TRBJ2-7,TRBV7-8,TGTGCCAGCAGCCCCAGGGGGAGCGGAGCCTACGAGCAGTACTTC,CASSPRGSGAYEQYF
TRBD1,NA,TRBJ1-2,TRBV3-1/TRBV3-2,TGTGCCAGCACCGGACAGGGAAACTTCGCTAACTATGGCTACACCTTC,CASTGQGNFANYGYTF
NA,NA,TRBJ2-1,TRBV28,TGTGCCAGCAGTCCGGGGGACAGATACAATGAGCAGTTCTTC,CASSPGDRYNEQFF
NA,NA,TRBJ1-6,TRBV5-5,TGTGCCAGCAGCGTAGGGGGGGGCTCCTATAATTCACCCCTCCACTTT,CASSVGGGSYNSPLHF
NA,few,TRBJ2-3,TRBV24-1,TGTGCCACCAGTGACAAGATAGGAGTGGGCACAGATACGCAGTATTTT,CATSDKIGVGTDTQYF
TRBD1,few,TRBJ2-7,TRBV7-2,TGTGCCAGCAGCCACGACAGGGCGTACGAGCAGTACTTC,CASSHDRAYEQYF
NA,NA,TRBJ2-1,TRBV29-1,TGCAGCGTTGAAAAATGGGCGGGGTACAATGAGCAGTTCTTC,CSVEKWAGYNEQFF
TRBD2,NA,TRBJ2-1,TRBV7-8,TGTGCCAGCAGCTTTAGTAGCGGGGGGAGCTCCTACAATGAGCAGTTCTTC,CASSFSSGGSSYNEQFF
NA,NA,TRBJ1-4,TRBV6-2/TRBV6-3,TGTGCCAGCAGTTCCGCCGCCGGGACTCAAAGTGAAAAACTGTTTTTT,CASSSAAGTQSEKLFF
NA,NA,TRBJ2-7,TRBV6-2/TRBV6-3,TGTGCCAGCACCCCCCGCGCAAGCTCCTACGAGCAGTACTTC,CASTPRASSYEQYF
TRBD2,NA,TRBJ2-2,TRBV9,TGTGCCAGCAGCCGAATAGGTGGTAGCGGGGTCACCGGGGAGCTGTTTTTT,CASSRIGGSGVTGELFF
NA,few,TRBJ2-7,TRBV25-1,TGTGCCAGCAGCGGATTGGGGGCCAGGGGCTACGAGCAGTACTTC,CASSGLGARGYEQYF
NA,NA,TRBJ1-1,TRBV4-3,TGCGCCAGCAGCCAAGGGAGGGTTAACACTGAAGCTTTCTTT,CASSQGRVNTEAFF
NA,NA,TRBJ1-5,TRBV27,TGTGCCAGCGGCTTTATCCCACGGGGGGGGAGGGGACCCCAGCCCCAGCATTTT,CASGFIPRGGRGPQPQHF
NA,NA,TRBJ2-6,TRBV27,TGTGCCAGCAGCTGGACAGGGGCCAACGTCCTGACTTTC,CASSWTGANVLTF
TRBD1,NA,TRBJ1-1,TRBV24-1,TGTGCCACCAGTGATACGACAGGGGGAGACACTGAAGCTTTCTTT,CATSDTTGGDTEAFF
NA,NA,TRBJ1-1,TRBV19,TGTGCCAGTAGTATATCAGGGAAATGGGGAACTGAAGCTTTCTTT,CASSISGKWGTEAFF
NA,once,TRBJ2-7,TRBV5-1,TGCGCCAGCAGCCTGGGAGGTGAAGTTGGCGACGAGCAGTACTTC,CASSLGGEVGDEQYF
TRBD1,NA,TRBJ1-5,TRBV29-1,TGCAGCGCCGGACAGGGGGGCAATCAGCCCCAGCATTTT,CSAGQGGNQPQHF
TRBD1,NA,TRBJ1-2,TRBV5-1,TGCGCCAGCAGCTCGCAGACAGGGGTAAACTATGGCTACACCTTC,CASSSQTGVNYGYTF
NA,few,TRBJ1-5,TRBV7-8,TGTGCCAGCAGCCCCCAGGGAAATCAGCCCCAGCATTTT,CASSPQGNQPQHF
NA,NA,TRBJ1-1,TRBV11-1,TGTGCCAGCAGCTTCCAGAACACTGAAGCTTTCTTT,CASSFQNTEAFF
NA,NA,TRBJ1-2,TRBV7-9,TGTGCCAGCAACGAGGTGGACAGTAGGCTTGGCTACACCTTC,CASNEVDSRLGYTF